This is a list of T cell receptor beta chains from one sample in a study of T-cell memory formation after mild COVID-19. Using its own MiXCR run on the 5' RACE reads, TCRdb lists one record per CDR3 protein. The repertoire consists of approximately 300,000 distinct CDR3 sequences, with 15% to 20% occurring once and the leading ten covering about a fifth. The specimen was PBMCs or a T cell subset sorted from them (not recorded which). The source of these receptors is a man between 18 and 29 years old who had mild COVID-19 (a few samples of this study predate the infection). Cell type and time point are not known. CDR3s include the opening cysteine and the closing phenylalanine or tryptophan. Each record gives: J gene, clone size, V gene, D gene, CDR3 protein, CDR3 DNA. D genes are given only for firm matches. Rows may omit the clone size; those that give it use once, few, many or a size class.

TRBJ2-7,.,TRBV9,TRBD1,CASSAQAGQGANYEQYF,TGTGCCAGCAGCGCTCAAGCCGGACAGGGGGCAAACTACGAGCAGTACTTC
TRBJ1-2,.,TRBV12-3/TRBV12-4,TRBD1,CASSIDRDRVRGYTF,TGTGCCAGCAGCATAGACCGGGACAGGGTGCGTGGCTACACCTTC
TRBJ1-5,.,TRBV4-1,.,CASSQGVGGVNVGPQHF,TGCGCCAGCAGCCAAGGCGTCGGCGGGGTAAACGTGGGGCCCCAGCATTTT
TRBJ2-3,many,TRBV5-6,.,CASSFTQTDTQYF,TGTGCCAGCAGCTTTACACAAACAGATACGCAGTATTTT
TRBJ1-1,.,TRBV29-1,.,CSVRIGGRNTEAFF,TGCAGCGTCCGCATCGGGGGGCGGAACACTGAAGCTTTCTTT
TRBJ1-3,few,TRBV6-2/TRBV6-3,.,CASSPAAGNTIYF,TGTGCCAGCAGCCCCGCCGCAGGAAACACCATATATTTT
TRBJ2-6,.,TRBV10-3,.,CAIGESGANVLTF,TGTGCCATCGGGGAATCTGGGGCCAACGTCCTGACTTTC
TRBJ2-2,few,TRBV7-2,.,CASSSATVRELFF,TGTGCCAGCAGCTCCGCGACAGTCCGGGAGCTGTTTTTT
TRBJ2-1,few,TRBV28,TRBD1,CASLSGGVGNNEQFF,TGTGCCAGCCTTTCAGGGGGCGTGGGAAACAATGAGCAGTTCTTC
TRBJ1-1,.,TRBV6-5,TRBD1,CASSYLVGQGAFAFF,TGTGCCAGCAGTTACTTAGTGGGACAGGGGGCATTCGCTTTCTTT
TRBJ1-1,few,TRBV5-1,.,CASSSTGQRNTEAFF,TGCGCCAGCAGCTCAACGGGACAACGGAACACTGAAGCTTTCTTT
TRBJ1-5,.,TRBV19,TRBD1,CASNPRDRGQPQHF,TGTGCCAGTAACCCCCGGGACAGGGGACAGCCCCAGCATTTT
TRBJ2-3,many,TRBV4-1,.,CASSQEAGPNVDTQYF,TGCGCCAGCAGCCAAGAGGCAGGGCCTAATGTAGATACGCAGTATTTT
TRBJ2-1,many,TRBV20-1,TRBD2,CSAQGLAGGLYNEQFF,TGCAGTGCCCAAGGACTAGCGGGGGGTTTATACAATGAGCAGTTCTTC
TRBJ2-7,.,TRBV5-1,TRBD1,CASRAGTGGEQYF,TGCGCCAGCAGGGCCGGGACAGGGGGCGAGCAGTACTTC
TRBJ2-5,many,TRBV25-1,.,CATSLVFGETQYF,TGTGCCACCTCCCTAGTATTTGGAGAGACCCAGTACTTC
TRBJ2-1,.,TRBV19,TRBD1,CASRLWDSSDEQFF,TGTGCCAGCCGCCTTTGGGACAGCAGCGATGAGCAGTTCTTC
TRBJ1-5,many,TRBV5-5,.,CASSLGGGNQPQHF,TGTGCCAGCAGCTTGGGGGGGGGCAATCAGCCCCAGCATTTT
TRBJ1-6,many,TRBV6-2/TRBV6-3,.,CASSYSADSPLHF,TGTGCCAGCAGTTACTCGGCGGATTCACCCCTCCACTTT
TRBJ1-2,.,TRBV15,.,CATSREGGFYGYTF,TGTGCCACCAGCAGAGAAGGGGGGTTCTATGGCTACACCTTC
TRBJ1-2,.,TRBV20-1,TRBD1,CSARVFRGYGYTF,TGCAGTGCTAGAGTTTTCAGGGGGTATGGCTACACCTTC
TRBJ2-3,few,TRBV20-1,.,CSARNSFSTDTQYF,TGCAGTGCTAGAAACAGCTTTAGCACAGATACGCAGTATTTT
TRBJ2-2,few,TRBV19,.,CASSTRLAGELFF,TGTGCCAGTAGTACGCGACTAGCCGGGGAGCTGTTTTTT
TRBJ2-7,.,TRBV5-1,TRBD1,CASSLGQGSDEQYF,TGCGCCAGCAGCCTCGGACAGGGGTCGGACGAGCAGTACTTC
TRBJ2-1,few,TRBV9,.,CASSVAREEQFF,TGTGCCAGCAGCGTAGCCCGGGAGGAGCAGTTCTTC
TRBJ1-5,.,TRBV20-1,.,CSAAQGTNQPQHF,TGCAGTGCTGCCCAGGGGACCAATCAGCCCCAGCATTTT
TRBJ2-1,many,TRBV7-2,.,CASTAYNEQFF,TGTGCCAGCACAGCCTACAATGAGCAGTTCTTC
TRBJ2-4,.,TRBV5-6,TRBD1,CASSLEIGQGARESIQYF,TGTGCCAGCAGCTTGGAAATCGGACAGGGGGCGCGGGAAAGCATTCAGTACTTC
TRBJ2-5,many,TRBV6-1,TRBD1,CASSEDRSPETQYF,TGTGCCAGCAGTGAGGACAGGAGTCCGGAGACCCAGTACTTC
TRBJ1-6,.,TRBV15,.,CATSRDIGSPLHF,TGTGCCACCAGCAGAGATATCGGCTCACCCCTCCACTTT
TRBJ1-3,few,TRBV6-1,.,CASSESRGEFRNTIYF,TGTGCCAGCAGTGAGTCTCGAGGGGAATTCAGAAACACCATATATTTT
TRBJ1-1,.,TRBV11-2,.,CASSHDRPEAFF,TGTGCCAGCAGCCACGACAGGCCTGAAGCTTTCTTT
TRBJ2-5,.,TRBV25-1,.,CASSRRGHRGETQYF,TGTGCCAGCAGTCGACGGGGACACAGAGGAGAGACCCAGTACTTC
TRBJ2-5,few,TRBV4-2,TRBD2,CASSQDGASGRETQYF,TGTGCCAGCAGCCAAGACGGGGCTAGCGGACGGGAGACCCAGTACTTC
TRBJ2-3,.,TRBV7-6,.,CASSLDSDTQYF,TGTGCCAGCAGCTTAGACTCGGATACGCAGTATTTT
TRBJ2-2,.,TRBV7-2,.,CASSLDRGGLFF,TGTGCCAGCAGCTTAGATAGGGGGGGACTGTTTTTT
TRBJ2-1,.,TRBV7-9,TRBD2,CASSSWGGEQFF,TGTGCCAGCAGCTCCTGGGGGGGTGAGCAGTTCTTC
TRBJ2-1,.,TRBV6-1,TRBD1,CASSERDRGQSEQFF,TGTGCCAGCAGTGAAAGGGACAGGGGGCAAAGTGAGCAGTTCTTC
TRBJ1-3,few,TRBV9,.,CASSVDPAGNTIYF,TGTGCCAGCAGCGTAGACCCAGCCGGAAACACCATATATTTT
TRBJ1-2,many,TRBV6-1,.,CASSDRGNDYGYTF,TGTGCCAGCAGTGACAGGGGAAACGACTATGGCTACACCTTC
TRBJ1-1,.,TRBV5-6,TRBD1,CASSLAGQGILNTEAFF,TGTGCCAGCAGCTTGGCCGGACAGGGGATACTGAACACTGAAGCTTTCTTT
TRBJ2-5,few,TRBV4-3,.,CASSQVLGPRETQYF,TGCGCCAGCAGCCAAGTTCTAGGCCCCCGGGAGACCCAGTACTTC
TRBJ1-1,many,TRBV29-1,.,CSARTLTNTEAFF,TGCAGCGCTCGGACACTTACGAACACTGAAGCTTTCTTT
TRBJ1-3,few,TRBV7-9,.,CASSATTGRGNTIYF,TGTGCCAGCAGCGCAACTACAGGGCGCGGAAACACCATATATTTT
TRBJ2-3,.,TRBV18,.,CASSPSPTDTQYF,TGTGCCAGCTCACCATCGCCCACAGATACGCAGTATTTT
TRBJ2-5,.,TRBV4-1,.,CASSQEYHSETQYF,TGCGCCAGCAGCCAAGAATATCACAGCGAGACCCAGTACTTC
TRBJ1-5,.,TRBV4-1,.,CASSQGWASNQPQHF,TGCGCCAGCAGCCAAGGGTGGGCCAGCAATCAGCCCCAGCATTTT
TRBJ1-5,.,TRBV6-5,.,CASSSQPNQPQHF,TGTGCCAGCAGTTCGCAACCGAATCAGCCCCAGCATTTT
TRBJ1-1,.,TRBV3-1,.,CASSLTGWDTEAFF,TGTGCCAGCAGCCTTACAGGGTGGGACACTGAAGCTTTCTTT
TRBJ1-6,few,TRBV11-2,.,CTGSVDSPLHF,TGCACAGGGTCGGTTGATTCACCCCTCCACTTT